This TCR beta chain comes out of a study of regulatory T cells in long-lasting Graves disease. General study results and limits: Newly diagnosed disease favored TRBV20-1 and TRBJ2-1 over persistent disease.

This sample's time point: newly diagnosed GD, antithyroid drugs for less than 3 months. RNA isolated from PBMCs was used to make the TCR library. Sequencing libraries for TCR beta were prepared with iRepertoire HTBI primers and Arm-PCR of CDR3 regions. TCRdb re-called the multiplex PCR reads with MiXCR, one entry per CDR3 protein. The sample records around 470,000 distinct CDR3 sequences, about 14% being singletons. This clonotype was recorded many times. Its antigen is undetermined. V lost 6 bases and J lost 0, with 9 bases in between. This CDR3 is 14 amino acids long. In addition, the sample was reused for a study of T cells in Graves' hyperthyroidism and ophthalmopathy. That work adds: Any patient presenting with uncontrolled infection, other autoimmune disease, pregnancy or lactation was left out. TCR CDR3 underwent first-round RT-PCR with the HTBI primer set.

This rearrangement joins TRBV12-3 or TRBV12-4 to TRBJ1-3; TRBD1 might be the D (5 bases). This sample comprised peripheral blood mononuclear cells (PBMCs), obtained at new diagnosis, from a patient treated with antithyroid drugs. This TCR was sampled from a woman between 45 and 65 years old with Graves disease. The CDR3 nucleotides are TGTGCCAGCAGGGGACGGGGCTCTGGAAACACCATATATTTT. This encodes CASRGRGSGNTIYF.